This T cell receptor beta chain was sequenced for a study of shared clonotypes between healthy human individuals. A remark on this clone: Its antigen is not known.

Naive CD8 isolation took CD45RO-negative cells positively selected for CCR7 and excluded terminally differentiated effector memory CD45RA+ cells. Notes on the study in general: Sequencing depth was predicted to influence how clonotypes are shared among donors. Some naive CD4 clonotypes, around 4.7%, turned up in common across four donors. Estimated clonotype richness was generally higher in naive than memory subsets.

Some clones are missing from TCRdb's copy, which holds only in-frame ones; the method was immunoSEQ multiplex PCR. The sample consists of around 2.1 million clones, around 93% of them appearing once. Germline CDR1 is MNHEY and CDR2 is SMNVEV (reference sequence). CDR3 size: 15 residues. Trimming left V 6 bases short and J 4 bases short, with 16 bases between. This TCR was sampled from a man younger than 30 in good health. Some clones in this sample may be carry-over from other donors' samples. The sample comprised naive CD8+ T cells from PBMCs. This chain connects TRBV27 to TRBJ2-1; D remains ambiguous. DNA for the CDR3: TGTGCCAGCAGCTGGGCCGACAAGTTTTACAATGAGCAGTTCTTC. This sequence encodes CASSWADKFYNEQFF.